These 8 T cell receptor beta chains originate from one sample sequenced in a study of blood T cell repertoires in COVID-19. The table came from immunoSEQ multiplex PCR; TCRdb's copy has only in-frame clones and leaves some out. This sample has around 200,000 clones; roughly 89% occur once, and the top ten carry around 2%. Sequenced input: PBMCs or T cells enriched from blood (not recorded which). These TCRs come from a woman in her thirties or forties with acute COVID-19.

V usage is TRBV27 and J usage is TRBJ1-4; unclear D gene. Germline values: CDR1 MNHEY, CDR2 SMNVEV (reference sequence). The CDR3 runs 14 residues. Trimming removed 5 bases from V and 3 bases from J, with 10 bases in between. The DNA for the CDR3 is TGTGCCAGCAGTCCTTACATGGCTAATGAAAAACTGTTTTTT. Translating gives CASSPYMANEKLFF.

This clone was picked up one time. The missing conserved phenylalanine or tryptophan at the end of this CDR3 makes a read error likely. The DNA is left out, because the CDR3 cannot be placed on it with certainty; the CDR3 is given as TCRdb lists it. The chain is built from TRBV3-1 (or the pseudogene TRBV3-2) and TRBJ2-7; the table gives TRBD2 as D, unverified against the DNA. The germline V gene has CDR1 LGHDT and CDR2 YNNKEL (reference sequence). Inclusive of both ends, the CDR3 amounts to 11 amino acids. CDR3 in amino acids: CASSQARLPSY.

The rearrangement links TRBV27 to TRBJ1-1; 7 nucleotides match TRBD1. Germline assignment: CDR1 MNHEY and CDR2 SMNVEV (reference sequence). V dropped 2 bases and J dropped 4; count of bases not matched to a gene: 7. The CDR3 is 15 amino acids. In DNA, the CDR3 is TGTGCCAGCAGTTTAAGTCCAGGGGGAGCCACTGAAGCTTTCTTT. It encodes CASSLSPGGATEAFF.

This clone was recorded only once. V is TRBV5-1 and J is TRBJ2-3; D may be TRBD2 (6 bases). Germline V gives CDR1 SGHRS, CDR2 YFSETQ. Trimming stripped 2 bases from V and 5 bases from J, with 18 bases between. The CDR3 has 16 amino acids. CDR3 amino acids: CASSLGAGTVGDTQYF. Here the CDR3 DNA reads TGCGCCAGCAGCTTAGGCGCGGGGACTGTCGGAGATACGCAGTATTTT.

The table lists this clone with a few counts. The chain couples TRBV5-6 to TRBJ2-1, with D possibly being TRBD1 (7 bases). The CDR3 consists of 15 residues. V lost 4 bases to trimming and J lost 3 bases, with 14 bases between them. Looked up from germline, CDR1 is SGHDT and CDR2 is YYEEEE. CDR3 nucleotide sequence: TGTGCCAGCAGCGGCGGGACAGACAACTACAATGAGCAGTTCTTC. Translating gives CASSGGTDNYNEQFF.

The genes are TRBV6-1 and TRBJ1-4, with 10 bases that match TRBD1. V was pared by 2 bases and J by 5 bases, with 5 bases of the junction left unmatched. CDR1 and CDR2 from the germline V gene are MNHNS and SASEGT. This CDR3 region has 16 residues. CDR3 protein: CASSESGTGANEKLFF. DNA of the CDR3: TGTGCCAGCAGTGAATCAGGGACAGGGGCAAATGAAAAACTGTTTTTT.

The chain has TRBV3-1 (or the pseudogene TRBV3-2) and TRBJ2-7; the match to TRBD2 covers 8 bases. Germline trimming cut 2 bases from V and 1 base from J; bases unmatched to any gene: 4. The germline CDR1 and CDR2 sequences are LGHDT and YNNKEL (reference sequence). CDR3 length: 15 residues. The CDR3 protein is CASSQSAGESYEQYF. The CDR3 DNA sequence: TGTGCCAGCAGCCAATCAGCGGGGGAGTCCTACGAGCAGTACTTC.

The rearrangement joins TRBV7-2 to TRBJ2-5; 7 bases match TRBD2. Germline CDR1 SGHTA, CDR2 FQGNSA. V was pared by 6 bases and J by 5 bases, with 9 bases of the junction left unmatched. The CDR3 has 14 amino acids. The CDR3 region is CASRATSSWETQYF. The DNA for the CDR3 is TGTGCCAGCAGGGCGACTAGCTCGTGGGAGACCCAGTACTTC.